Described below is a single T cell receptor (beta chain) sequence and its context. The antigen remains unidentified. These data come from a study of OX40 agonist ivuxolimab in advanced cancers. As for the study in general: Patients received the agonistic anti-OX40 (CD134) antibody ivuxolimab. Study findings and constraints: The study found that CD8+ T cells averaged more expanded clones than CD4+. CD4+ and CD8+ T cells in blood underwent clonal expansion by week 6 at 0.1 to 3.0 mg/kg.

Sequenced by immunoSEQ multiplex PCR; TCRdb stores in-frame clones only, minus some. Of more than 75,000 clones in the sample, 84% are singletons; the top ten hold approximately 1.2%. Germline loops: CDR1 ENHRY, CDR2 SYGVKD. The CDR3 has 14 residues. V lost 5 bases, J lost 2 bases, and 1 base stayed unmatched. The clonotype was recovered from an adult with an advanced solid tumor such as melanoma, head and neck, liver or kidney cancer. The sequencing here drew on CD4+ or CD8+ T cells sorted from blood, taken in a trial of the OX40 agonist ivuxolimab. The V gene is TRBV10-3, the J gene TRBJ2-5; TRBD2 matches 11 bases. DNA for the CDR3: TGTGCCATCAGTCCTAGCGGGGGGCAAGAGACCCAGTACTTC. This encodes CAISPSGGQETQYF.